The T cell receptor (beta chain) described here comes from a study of blood T cell repertoires in COVID-19. Study as a whole: PBMCs, B-cell-depleted T cells, or T cells were the source of the cDNA or gDNA that made up the material.

The V gene's germline CDR1 is SNHLY and CDR2 FYNNEI. This CDR3 comprises 15 residues. With 6 bases clipped from V and 4 bases from J, the junction kept 7 bases outside the gene matches. TCRdb's table, derived via immunoSEQ multiplex PCR, lists solely in-frame clones and lacks some. The data contain roughly 180,000 clones, around 86% of them singletons. The sample comprised peripheral blood. The rearrangement uses TRBV2 and TRBJ2-7; 12 positions match TRBD2. The source of this sequence is a man aged 60-69 years with acute or convalescent COVID-19. Here the CDR3 DNA reads TGTGCCAGCAGGCGGTCGACTAGCGGGAGATACGAGCAGTACTTC. Protein product: CASRRSTSGRYEQYF.